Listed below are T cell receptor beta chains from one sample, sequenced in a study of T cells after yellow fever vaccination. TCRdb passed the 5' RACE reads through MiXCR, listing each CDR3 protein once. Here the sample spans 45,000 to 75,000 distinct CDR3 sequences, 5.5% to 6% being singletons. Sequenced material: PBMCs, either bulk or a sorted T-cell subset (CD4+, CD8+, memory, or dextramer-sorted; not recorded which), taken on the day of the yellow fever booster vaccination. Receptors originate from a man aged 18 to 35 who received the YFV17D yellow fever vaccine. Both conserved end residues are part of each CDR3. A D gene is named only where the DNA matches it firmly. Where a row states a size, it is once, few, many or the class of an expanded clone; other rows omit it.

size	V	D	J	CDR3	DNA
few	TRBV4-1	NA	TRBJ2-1	CASSQGNRALQQFF	TGCGCCAGCAGCCAAGGGAACAGAGCCCTCCAACAGTTCTTC
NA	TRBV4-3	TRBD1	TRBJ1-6	CASSQSGTGTSPLHF	TGCGCCAGCAGCCAATCCGGGACAGGGACCTCACCCCTCCACTTT
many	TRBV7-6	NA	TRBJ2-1	CASSQTSAGYEQFF	TGTGCCAGCAGCCAAACCTCGGCAGGGTATGAGCAGTTCTTC
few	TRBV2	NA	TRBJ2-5	CASAEGLETQYF	TGTGCCAGCGCGGAGGGGTTAGAGACCCAGTACTTC
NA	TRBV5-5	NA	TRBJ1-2	CASSGGAVFNYGYTF	TGTGCCAGCAGCGGGGGGGCGGTTTTCAACTATGGCTACACCTTC
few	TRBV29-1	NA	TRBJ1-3	CSVASGNTIYF	TGCAGCGTTGCCTCTGGAAACACCATATATTTT
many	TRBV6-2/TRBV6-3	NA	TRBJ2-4	CASTPRGPLAKNIQYF	TGTGCCAGCACCCCCCGGGGACCTCTAGCCAAAAACATTCAGTACTTC
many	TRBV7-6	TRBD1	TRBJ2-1	CASSPLIGTGVHEQFF	TGTGCCAGCAGCCCCCTTATTGGGACAGGGGTGCATGAGCAGTTCTTC
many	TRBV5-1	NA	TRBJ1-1	CASSLDRMNTEAFF	TGCGCCAGCAGCTTGGACAGGATGAACACTGAAGCTTTCTTT
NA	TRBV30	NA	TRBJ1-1	CAWSVLMNTEAFF	TGTGCCTGGAGTGTGTTAATGAACACTGAAGCTTTCTTT
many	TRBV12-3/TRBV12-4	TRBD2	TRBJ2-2	CASSFPGGAGTGELFF	TGTGCCAGCAGTTTCCCGGGGGGGGCAGGCACCGGGGAGCTGTTTTTT
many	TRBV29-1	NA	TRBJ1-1	CSVEEGGNTEEAFF	TGCAGCGTTGAGGAGGGAGGGAACACTGAGGAAGCTTTCTTT
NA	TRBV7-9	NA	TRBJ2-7	CASSLSSGPNEQYF	TGTGCCAGCAGCCTTAGTTCCGGGCCTAACGAGCAGTACTTC
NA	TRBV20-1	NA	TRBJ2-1	CSAWVENGAQYNEQFF	TGCAGTGCTTGGGTTGAGAACGGAGCACAATACAATGAGCAGTTCTTC
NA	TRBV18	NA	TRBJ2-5	CASSPLSGQETQYF	TGTGCCAGCTCACCCCTCTCCGGCCAAGAGACCCAGTACTTC
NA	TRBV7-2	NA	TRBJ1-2	CASSSRRTGGGGYTF	TGTGCCAGCAGCTCCCGTCGGACGGGGGGGGGTGGCTACACCTTC
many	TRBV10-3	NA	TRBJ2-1	CAISETGPGGNEQFF	TGTGCCATCAGTGAGACAGGGCCCGGGGGAAATGAGCAGTTCTTC
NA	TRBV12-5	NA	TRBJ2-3	CASGPGGAGGADTQYF	TGTGCTAGTGGTCCAGGGGGCGCGGGGGGCGCAGATACGCAGTATTTT
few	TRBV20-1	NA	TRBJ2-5	CSAAIPFTSSQETQYF	TGCAGTGCTGCCATTCCCTTCACGTCCTCCCAAGAGACCCAGTACTTC
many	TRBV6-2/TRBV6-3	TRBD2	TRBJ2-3	CASSFGLAGAQEDTQYF	TGTGCCAGCAGTTTCGGACTAGCGGGGGCCCAGGAGGATACGCAGTATTTT
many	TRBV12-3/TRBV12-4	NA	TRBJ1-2	CATTDGGQPGGYTF	TGTGCCACCACGGACGGGGGGCAGCCGGGAGGCTACACCTTC
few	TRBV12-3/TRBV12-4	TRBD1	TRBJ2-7	CASSYSLSWQGDYEQYF	TGTGCCAGCAGTTATTCTCTCTCCTGGCAGGGGGACTACGAGCAGTACTTC
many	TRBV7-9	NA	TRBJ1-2	CASSPPGDYGYTF	TGTGCCAGCAGCCCGCCGGGAGACTATGGCTACACCTTC
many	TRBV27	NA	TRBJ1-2	CASTDRGGYTF	TGTGCCAGCACCGATAGGGGGGGCTACACCTTC
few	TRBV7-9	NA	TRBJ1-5	CASTSGTQPQHF	TGTGCCAGCACCTCAGGGACTCAGCCCCAGCATTTT
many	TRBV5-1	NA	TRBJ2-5	CASSSLQLGETGETQYF	TGCGCCAGCAGCTCGCTCCAACTAGGGGAAACTGGAGAGACCCAGTACTTC
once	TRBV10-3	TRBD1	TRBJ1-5	CAISDTGEYSNQPQHF	TGTGCCATCAGTGATACAGGGGAGTATAGCAATCAGCCCCAGCATTTT
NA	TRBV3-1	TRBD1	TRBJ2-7	CASSQEGTGGYEQYF	TGTGCCAGCAGCCAAGAAGGGACAGGGGGTTACGAGCAGTACTTC
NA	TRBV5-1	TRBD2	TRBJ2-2	CASSLPLAGDLSTGELFF	TGCGCCAGCAGCTTGCCCTTAGCGGGGGACCTGAGCACCGGGGAGCTGTTTTTT
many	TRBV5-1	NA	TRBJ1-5	CASSLIPGDQPQHF	TGCGCCAGCAGCTTGATTCCCGGAGATCAGCCCCAGCATTTT
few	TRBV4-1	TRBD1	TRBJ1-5	CASSLAPGQGGPQHF	TGCGCCAGCAGCCTTGCCCCGGGACAGGGGGGGCCCCAGCATTTT
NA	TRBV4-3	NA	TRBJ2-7	CASSQEGHGTDDEQYF	TGCGCCAGCAGCCAAGAAGGACACGGGACCGACGACGAGCAGTACTTC
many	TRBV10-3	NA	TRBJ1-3	CAAGRTSGNTIYF	TGTGCAGCGGGGCGAACGTCTGGAAACACCATATATTTT
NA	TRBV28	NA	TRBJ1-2	CASSLLSPTEQYYGYTF	TGTGCCAGCAGTTTGCTCTCCCCTACGGAACAATACTATGGCTACACCTTC
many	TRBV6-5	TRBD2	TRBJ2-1	CASRLAGGYGEQFF	TGTGCCAGCAGACTAGCGGGGGGGTATGGTGAGCAGTTCTTC
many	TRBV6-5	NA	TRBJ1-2	CASRVSILANYGYTF	TGTGCCAGCAGAGTCTCGATATTAGCTAACTATGGCTACACCTTC
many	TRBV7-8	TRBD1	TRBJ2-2	CASIQFPQGFSSTGELFF	TGTGCCAGCATCCAATTCCCACAGGGGTTTTCAAGCACCGGGGAGCTGTTTTTT
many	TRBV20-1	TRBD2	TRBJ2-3	CSASLAGGPGRVDTQYF	TGCAGTGCTAGCCTAGCGGGGGGGCCAGGGCGTGTAGATACGCAGTATTTT
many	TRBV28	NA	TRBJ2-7	CASSRQGYEQYF	TGTGCCAGTTCTCGGCAGGGATACGAGCAGTACTTC
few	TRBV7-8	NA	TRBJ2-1	CASSLARTTYNEQFF	TGTGCCAGCAGCTTAGCGCGTACTACCTACAATGAGCAGTTCTTC
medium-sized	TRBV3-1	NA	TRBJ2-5	CASSQVVIAVSQETQYF	TGTGCCAGCAGCCAAGTAGTGATAGCGGTGTCACAAGAGACCCAGTACTTC
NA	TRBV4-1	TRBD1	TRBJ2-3	CASSQGRTGISPSHPDTQYF	TGCGCCAGCAGCCAAGGCAGGACAGGGATCTCCCCCAGTCACCCAGATACGCAGTATTTT
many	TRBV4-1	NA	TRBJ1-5	CASSQFTGVGQPQHF	TGCGCCAGCAGCCAATTCACTGGGGTAGGTCAGCCCCAGCATTTT
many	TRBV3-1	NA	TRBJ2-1	CASSQDVSGRYNEQFF	TGTGCCAGCAGCCAAGATGTCAGCGGACGTTACAATGAGCAGTTCTTC